A selection of T cell receptor beta chains follows, all from one sample in a study of T cell repertoires in cytomegalovirus infection. TCRdb reanalysed the reads using MiXCR and keeps one entry per CDR3 protein. The sample holds fewer than 700,000 distinct CDR3 sequences, around 24% seen once. The sequencing sample was made of CD8+ T cells from PBMCs. These receptors were collected from a human donor in good health (CMV status not recorded). Some clones in this sample may be carry-over from other donors' samples. Both conserved end residues are part of each CDR3. The D gene is left open where the match is weak. Expanded clones are given a class, and other clones once, few, many or no size at all.

j_gene: TRBJ2-3
abundance: many
v_gene: TRBV28
d_gene: -
CDR3aa: CASSSWGVSTDTQYF
CDR3nt: TGTGCCAGCAGTTCCTGGGGGGTCAGCACAGATACGCAGTATTTT

j_gene: TRBJ2-5
abundance: few
v_gene: TRBV20-1
d_gene: -
CDR3aa: CSAPSVGETQYF
CDR3nt: TGCAGTGCGCCCTCTGTCGGGGAGACCCAGTACTTC

j_gene: TRBJ1-1
abundance: few
v_gene: TRBV14
d_gene: -
CDR3aa: CASGPPGSEAFF
CDR3nt: TGTGCCAGCGGGCCCCCTGGCTCTGAAGCTTTCTTT

j_gene: TRBJ2-3
abundance: -
v_gene: TRBV29-1
d_gene: TRBD1
CDR3aa: CSVVDRGGDTQYF
CDR3nt: TGCAGCGTTGTAGACAGGGGAGGCGATACGCAGTATTTT

j_gene: TRBJ2-2
abundance: many
v_gene: TRBV7-9
d_gene: -
CDR3aa: CASSQGWGANTGELFF
CDR3nt: TGTGCCAGCAGCCAAGGTTGGGGGGCTAACACCGGGGAGCTGTTTTTT

j_gene: TRBJ1-1
abundance: few
v_gene: TRBV28
d_gene: TRBD1
CDR3aa: CASSGQGVITEAFF
CDR3nt: TGTGCCAGCAGCGGACAGGGGGTTATTACTGAAGCTTTCTTT

j_gene: TRBJ2-5
abundance: -
v_gene: TRBV20-1
d_gene: TRBD2
CDR3aa: CSARTSGQETQYF
CDR3nt: TGCAGTGCACGGACTAGCGGACAAGAGACCCAGTACTTC

j_gene: TRBJ1-1
abundance: many
v_gene: TRBV6-2/TRBV6-3
d_gene: -
CDR3aa: CASSPGLPANEAFF
CDR3nt: TGTGCCAGCAGCCCCGGTCTCCCGGCTAATGAAGCTTTCTTT

j_gene: TRBJ2-5
abundance: -
v_gene: TRBV7-9
d_gene: TRBD2
CDR3aa: CASSEGTSGGLYQETQYF
CDR3nt: TGTGCCAGCAGCGAGGGGACTAGCGGGGGCCTTTACCAAGAGACCCAGTACTTC

j_gene: TRBJ2-1
abundance: -
v_gene: TRBV6-1
d_gene: TRBD2
CDR3aa: CASSRSGGYNEQFF
CDR3nt: TGTGCCAGCAGTCGAAGCGGGGGTTACAATGAGCAGTTCTTC

j_gene: TRBJ1-5
abundance: -
v_gene: TRBV10-2
d_gene: -
CDR3aa: CASSDWVSNQPQHF
CDR3nt: TGCGCCAGCAGTGATTGGGTTAGCAATCAGCCCCAGCATTTT

j_gene: TRBJ2-7
abundance: -
v_gene: TRBV15
d_gene: -
CDR3aa: CATSIARLTYEQYF
CDR3nt: TGTGCCACCAGCATCGCTCGACTTACCTACGAGCAGTACTTC

j_gene: TRBJ2-1
abundance: few
v_gene: TRBV7-9
d_gene: -
CDR3aa: CASSSTPVVEQFF
CDR3nt: TGTGCCAGCAGCTCCACCCCGGTAGTTGAGCAGTTCTTC

j_gene: TRBJ2-1
abundance: few
v_gene: TRBV6-2/TRBV6-3
d_gene: -
CDR3aa: CVSSRTYNEQFF
CDR3nt: TGTGTCAGCAGTCGGACCTACAATGAGCAGTTCTTC

j_gene: TRBJ2-7
abundance: -
v_gene: TRBV5-1
d_gene: -
CDR3aa: CASSLDRPVPLGYYEQYF
CDR3nt: TGCGCCAGCAGCTTGGACAGGCCGGTACCCCTGGGATACTACGAGCAGTACTTC

j_gene: TRBJ2-2
abundance: many
v_gene: TRBV7-2
d_gene: -
CDR3aa: CASSAAGTGELFF
CDR3nt: TGTGCCAGCAGCGCGGCCGGGACCGGGGAGCTGTTTTTT

j_gene: TRBJ2-4
abundance: many
v_gene: TRBV7-9
d_gene: -
CDR3aa: CASSLTEGAKNIQYF
CDR3nt: TGTGCCAGCAGCCTTACTGAGGGGGCCAAAAACATTCAGTACTTC

j_gene: TRBJ2-6
abundance: -
v_gene: TRBV12-3/TRBV12-4
d_gene: -
CDR3aa: CASSFYGRAIVLTF
CDR3nt: TGTGCCAGCAGTTTCTATGGCAGGGCGATCGTCCTGACTTTC

j_gene: TRBJ2-1
abundance: many
v_gene: TRBV5-1
d_gene: -
CDR3aa: CASSYLGDEQFF
CDR3nt: TGCGCCAGCAGCTATCTGGGGGATGAGCAGTTCTTC

j_gene: TRBJ2-7
abundance: few
v_gene: TRBV20-1
d_gene: -
CDR3aa: CSARDDDPNYEQYF
CDR3nt: TGCAGTGCTAGAGATGACGACCCCAACTACGAGCAGTACTTC

j_gene: TRBJ2-3
abundance: -
v_gene: TRBV29-1
d_gene: TRBD2
CDR3aa: CSVPGGLAGALF
CDR3nt: TGCAGCGTTCCCGGCGGCCTAGCGGGGGCCCTTTTT

j_gene: TRBJ2-5
abundance: -
v_gene: TRBV4-2
d_gene: -
CDR3aa: CASSQESSANPIETQYF
CDR3nt: TGTGCCAGCAGCCAAGAGTCTAGCGCCAACCCCATAGAGACCCAGTACTTC

j_gene: TRBJ1-2
abundance: many
v_gene: TRBV7-2
d_gene: TRBD1
CDR3aa: CASSFLRTGGIYGYTF
CDR3nt: TGTGCCAGCAGCTTCCTCCGGACAGGGGGCATCTATGGCTACACCTTC

j_gene: TRBJ2-5
abundance: few
v_gene: TRBV25-1
d_gene: TRBD2
CDR3aa: CASGGPAGGETQYF
CDR3nt: TGTGCCAGCGGAGGACCAGCGGGGGGAGAGACCCAGTACTTC

j_gene: TRBJ2-5
abundance: many
v_gene: TRBV20-1
d_gene: TRBD2
CDR3aa: CSGGSGGALETQYF
CDR3nt: TGCAGTGGGGGTAGCGGGGGGGCCCTAGAGACCCAGTACTTC

j_gene: TRBJ1-2
abundance: -
v_gene: TRBV7-3
d_gene: -
CDR3aa: CVSTLRDSGYGYTF
CDR3nt: TGTGTCAGCACCCTCCGGGACTCTGGCTATGGCTACACCTTC

j_gene: TRBJ2-7
abundance: -
v_gene: TRBV29-1
d_gene: -
CDR3aa: CSVLSFYEQYF
CDR3nt: TGCAGCGTTCTGTCCTTCTACGAGCAGTACTTC

j_gene: TRBJ2-5
abundance: many
v_gene: TRBV7-9
d_gene: TRBD1
CDR3aa: CASSSGTGGSGETQYF
CDR3nt: TGTGCCAGCAGCTCCGGGACAGGGGGTAGCGGAGAGACCCAGTACTTC

j_gene: TRBJ1-5
abundance: many
v_gene: TRBV7-2
d_gene: TRBD1
CDR3aa: CASSERDRTKPLASNQPQHF
CDR3nt: TGTGCCAGCAGCGAACGGGACAGGACAAAGCCATTAGCAAGCAATCAGCCCCAGCATTTT

j_gene: TRBJ2-1
abundance: many
v_gene: TRBV7-8
d_gene: -
CDR3aa: CASSLNMYNEQFF
CDR3nt: TGTGCCAGCAGCTTAAATATGTACAATGAGCAGTTCTTC

j_gene: TRBJ2-1
abundance: -
v_gene: TRBV25-1
d_gene: TRBD1
CDR3aa: CASSPNRGRRHNEQFF
CDR3nt: TGTGCCAGCAGTCCAAACAGGGGGCGCAGGCACAATGAGCAGTTCTTC

j_gene: TRBJ1-5
abundance: -
v_gene: TRBV10-3
d_gene: -
CDR3aa: CAISGGTEGVSNQPQHF
CDR3nt: TGTGCCATCAGTGGTGGGACCGAGGGGGTTAGCAATCAGCCCCAGCATTTT

j_gene: TRBJ2-3
abundance: few
v_gene: TRBV2
d_gene: TRBD2
CDR3aa: CASRLAGSDTQYF
CDR3nt: TGTGCCAGCAGACTAGCGGGGTCAGATACGCAGTATTTT

j_gene: TRBJ1-2
abundance: -
v_gene: TRBV4-1
d_gene: -
CDR3aa: CASSPKAQAGVYGYTF
CDR3nt: TGCGCCAGCAGCCCTAAAGCACAGGCGGGAGTCTATGGCTACACCTTC

j_gene: TRBJ1-1
abundance: -
v_gene: TRBV28
d_gene: -
CDR3aa: CVSSPGTSGTEAFF
CDR3nt: TGTGTCAGCAGCCCCGGGACCTCGGGTACTGAAGCTTTCTTT

j_gene: TRBJ1-1
abundance: -
v_gene: TRBV13
d_gene: -
CDR3aa: CASSSRRGFAEAFF
CDR3nt: TGTGCCAGCAGCTCGAGAAGGGGTTTCGCCGAAGCTTTCTTT

j_gene: TRBJ2-3
abundance: once
v_gene: TRBV4-2
d_gene: TRBD1
CDR3aa: CASSLDRARTDTQYF
CDR3nt: TGTGCCAGCAGTTTGGACAGGGCCCGCACAGATACGCAGTATTTT

j_gene: TRBJ2-5
abundance: few
v_gene: TRBV5-4
d_gene: -
CDR3aa: CASSPRRVRISIRETQYF
CDR3nt: TGTGCCAGCAGCCCAAGACGCGTGAGGATCAGCATAAGGGAGACCCAGTACTTC

j_gene: TRBJ2-7
abundance: few
v_gene: TRBV29-1
d_gene: -
CDR3aa: CSVLDSSYEQYF
CDR3nt: TGCAGCGTCCTGGACAGTTCCTACGAGCAGTACTTC

j_gene: TRBJ2-3
abundance: many
v_gene: TRBV20-1
d_gene: TRBD2
CDR3aa: CSARPFRGVLSTDTQYF
CDR3nt: TGCAGTGCTAGACCTTTTCGGGGGGTTCTTAGCACAGATACGCAGTATTTT

j_gene: TRBJ1-1
abundance: -
v_gene: TRBV2
d_gene: -
CDR3aa: CASRRGFVTEMNTEAFF
CDR3nt: TGTGCCAGCAGGAGGGGGTTCGTGACCGAGATGAACACTGAAGCTTTCTTT

j_gene: TRBJ2-1
abundance: -
v_gene: TRBV5-1
d_gene: -
CDR3aa: CASSYDPSRRPSSYNEQFF
CDR3nt: TGCGCCAGCAGCTACGACCCCTCCCGACGTCCCAGCTCCTACAATGAGCAGTTCTTC

j_gene: TRBJ1-2
abundance: few
v_gene: TRBV29-1
d_gene: TRBD1
CDR3aa: CSVPTGGYGYTF
CDR3nt: TGCAGCGTTCCCACAGGGGGATATGGCTACACCTTC

j_gene: TRBJ1-2
abundance: -
v_gene: TRBV11-2
d_gene: -
CDR3aa: CASSLKSRERPYGYTF
CDR3nt: TGTGCCAGCAGCTTAAAAAGCAGAGAACGACCCTATGGCTACACCTTC

j_gene: TRBJ2-1
abundance: -
v_gene: TRBV6-2/TRBV6-3
d_gene: -
CDR3aa: CASSYPVGEQFF
CDR3nt: TGTGCCAGCAGTTATCCCGTAGGTGAGCAGTTCTTC

j_gene: TRBJ2-1
abundance: -
v_gene: TRBV4-1
d_gene: -
CDR3aa: CDSSPPGGHEEAYNEQFF
CDR3nt: TGCGACAGCAGCCCCCCAGGCGGGCACGAGGAAGCCTACAATGAGCAGTTCTTC

j_gene: TRBJ2-2
abundance: -
v_gene: TRBV7-4
d_gene: -
CDR3aa: CASSFRQGWSYTGELFF
CDR3nt: TGTGCCAGCAGCTTCCGGCAGGGCTGGTCTTACACCGGGGAGCTGTTTTTT

j_gene: TRBJ1-1
abundance: many
v_gene: TRBV7-9
d_gene: TRBD1
CDR3aa: CASSPRTGANTEAFF
CDR3nt: TGTGCCAGCAGCCCCCGGACAGGGGCGAACACTGAAGCTTTCTTT

j_gene: TRBJ1-5
abundance: many
v_gene: TRBV7-8
d_gene: TRBD1
CDR3aa: CASSSSTGYSNQPQHF
CDR3nt: TGTGCCAGCAGTTCATCGACAGGGTATAGCAATCAGCCCCAGCATTTT

j_gene: TRBJ2-2
abundance: few
v_gene: TRBV14
d_gene: -
CDR3aa: CASSQEIADTGELFF
CDR3nt: TGTGCCAGCAGCCAAGAAATAGCAGACACCGGGGAGCTGTTTTTT

j_gene: TRBJ2-1
abundance: many
v_gene: TRBV12-3/TRBV12-4
d_gene: -
CDR3aa: CASSLGQYNEQFF
CDR3nt: TGTGCCAGCAGTTTGGGTCAGTACAATGAGCAGTTCTTC

j_gene: TRBJ2-3
abundance: few
v_gene: TRBV28
d_gene: -
CDR3aa: CASRLADTQYF
CDR3nt: TGTGCCAGCAGGCTAGCAGATACGCAGTATTTT

j_gene: TRBJ2-7
abundance: few
v_gene: TRBV28
d_gene: -
CDR3aa: CASSPQGGTNYEQYF
CDR3nt: TGTGCCAGCAGTCCGCAAGGGGGGACCAACTACGAGCAGTACTTC

j_gene: TRBJ2-1
abundance: few
v_gene: TRBV7-9
d_gene: TRBD2
CDR3aa: CASSPTSGGAKNEQFF
CDR3nt: TGTGCCAGCAGCCCTACTAGCGGGGGGGCAAAAAATGAGCAGTTCTTC

j_gene: TRBJ2-4
abundance: -
v_gene: TRBV27
d_gene: TRBD2
CDR3aa: CASSILAGAGKNIQYF
CDR3nt: TGTGCCAGCAGTATCCTAGCGGGGGCTGGCAAAAACATTCAGTACTTC

j_gene: TRBJ2-2
abundance: few
v_gene: TRBV20-1
d_gene: TRBD1
CDR3aa: CSAMNRDRAKKPGELFF
CDR3nt: TGCAGTGCCATGAACCGGGACAGGGCCAAAAAACCCGGGGAGCTGTTTTTT

j_gene: TRBJ2-1
abundance: -
v_gene: TRBV20-1
d_gene: -
CDR3aa: CSVPGSGEQFF
CDR3nt: TGCAGTGTGCCGGGGTCGGGAGAGCAGTTCTTC

j_gene: TRBJ2-1
abundance: many
v_gene: TRBV7-9
d_gene: -
CDR3aa: CASSLSQKYNEQFF
CDR3nt: TGTGCCAGCAGCTTAAGCCAAAAATACAATGAGCAGTTCTTC

j_gene: TRBJ1-5
abundance: many
v_gene: TRBV7-2
d_gene: -
CDR3aa: CASSPGDNQPQHF
CDR3nt: TGTGCCAGCAGCCCAGGGGACAATCAGCCCCAGCATTTT